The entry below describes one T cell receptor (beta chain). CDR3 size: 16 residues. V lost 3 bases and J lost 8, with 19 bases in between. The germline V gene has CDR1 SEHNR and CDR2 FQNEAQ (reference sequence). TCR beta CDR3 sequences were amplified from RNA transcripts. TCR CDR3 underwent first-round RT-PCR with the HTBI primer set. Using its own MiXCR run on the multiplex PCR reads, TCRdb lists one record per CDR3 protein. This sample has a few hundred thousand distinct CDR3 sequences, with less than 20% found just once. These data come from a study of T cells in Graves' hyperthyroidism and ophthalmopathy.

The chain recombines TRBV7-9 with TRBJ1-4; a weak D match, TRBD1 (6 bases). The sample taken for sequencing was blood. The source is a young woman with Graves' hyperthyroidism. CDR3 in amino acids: CASSFYITGGGEKLFF. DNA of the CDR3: TGTGCCAGCAGCTTTTACATAACCGGGGGGGGCGAAAAACTGTTTTTT.